The clone carrying this T cell receptor (beta chain) turned up a few times. The antigen is undetermined. The CDR3 covers 14 residues. CDR1 is MNHEY and CDR2 is SVGEGT in the germline V gene. Primed by a sample-barcoded 5' primer and a J-beta primer mix, a second PCR proceeded for 7 to 11 cycles. Every molecule of cDNA carried a tag from a template-switch adaptor with 12 random nucleotides. TCRdb re-called the 5' RACE reads through MiXCR, storing one row per CDR3 protein. The sample yields roughly 700,000 distinct CDR3 sequences, 25% seen once. This entry is derived from a study of blood T cells in healthy people across ages. On the study more broadly: Every two T cells gave about one barcoded beta molecule via template switching.

Study observations and caveats: One million T cells yielded diversity estimates that were considered underestimates.

This same sample was also part of a study on T cells of mothers and their children. As that study records: Three healthy Caucasian mothers, along with their six children, were the donors.

Material for sequencing was blood. The chain uses TRBV6-2 or TRBV6-3 and TRBJ2-5, with TRBD1 matching 8 bases. The DNA end lines up better with TRBJ2-1; the J call may be wrong. This clonotype originated in a boy aged 5-17 years in good health. The CDR3 here is CASSPDRDFNEQFF. CDR3 nucleotide sequence: TGTGCCAGCAGTCCGGACAGGGACTTTAATGAGCAGTTCTTC.